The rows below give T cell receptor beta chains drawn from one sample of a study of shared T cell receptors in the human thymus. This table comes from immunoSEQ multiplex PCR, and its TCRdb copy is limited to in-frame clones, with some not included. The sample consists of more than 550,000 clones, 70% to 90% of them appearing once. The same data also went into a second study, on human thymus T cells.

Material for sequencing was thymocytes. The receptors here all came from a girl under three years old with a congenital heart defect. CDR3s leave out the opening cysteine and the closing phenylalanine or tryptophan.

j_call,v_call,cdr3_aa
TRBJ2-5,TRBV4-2,ASSLTGGAGTSGEESLVETQY
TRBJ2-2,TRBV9,ASSVHRRGHGELF
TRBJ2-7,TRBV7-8,ASSLTSEQY
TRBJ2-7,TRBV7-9,ASSPSGGDGDEQY
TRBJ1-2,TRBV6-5,ASSYRTGANGYT
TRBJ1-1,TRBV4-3,ASSQRGQENTEAF
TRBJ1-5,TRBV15,ATSRGQGLIYQPQH
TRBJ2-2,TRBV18,ASSKLWGQTNTGELF
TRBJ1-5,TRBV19,ASSNRGGNQPQH
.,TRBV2,ASSDGETGGSSYEQY
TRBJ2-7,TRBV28,ASSPQTVSYEQY
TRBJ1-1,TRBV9,ASSVARDKEMNTEAF
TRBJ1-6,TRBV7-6,ASSSRREPLNSPLH
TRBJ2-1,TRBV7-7,ASSLVGQHNEQF
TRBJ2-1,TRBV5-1,ASSLSGPRGSYNEQF
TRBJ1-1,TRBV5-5,ASSLEGGENTEAF
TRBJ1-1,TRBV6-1,ASSEARAGDTEAF
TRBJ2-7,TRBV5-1,ASSPRDSSSYEQY
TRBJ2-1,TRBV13,ASMVGGPYEQF
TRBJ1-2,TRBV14,ASSQGDRRVYGYT
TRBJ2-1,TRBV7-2,ASSLVASGVYNEQF
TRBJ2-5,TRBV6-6,ASSYGTARLQETQY
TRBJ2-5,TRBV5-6,ASSLKPRGLLQETQY
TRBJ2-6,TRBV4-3,ASSHEVDRSGPGANVLT
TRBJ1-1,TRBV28,ASRKRNTEAF
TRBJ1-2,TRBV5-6,ASSHFVRETWSYT
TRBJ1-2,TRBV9,ASSATTETGNGYT
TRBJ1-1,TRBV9,ASSVGVRGTTEAF
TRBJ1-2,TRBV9,ASSGPAGGFLGYT
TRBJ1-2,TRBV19,ASSMPGPGYT
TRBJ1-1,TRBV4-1,ASSPQGHLNTEAF
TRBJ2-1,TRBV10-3,AISELRTSLSSYNEQF
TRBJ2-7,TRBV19,ASSTTSSRGVFEQY
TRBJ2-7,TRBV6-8,ASRLGVNRFYEQY
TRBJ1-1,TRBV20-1,SARDSTGAF
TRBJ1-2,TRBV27,ASSPRPGTPFNYGYT
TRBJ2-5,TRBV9,ASTGSLIETQY
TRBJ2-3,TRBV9,ASSPPRGGRTDTQY
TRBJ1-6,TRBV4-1,ASSQEERQVKNSSSYNSPLH
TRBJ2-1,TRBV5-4,ASSIDRVFQTYNEQF
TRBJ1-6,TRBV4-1,ASSATPGYSPLH
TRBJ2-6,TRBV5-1,ASSPAQGIIPPSASGANVLT
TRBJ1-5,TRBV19,ASSPGQGFNQPQH
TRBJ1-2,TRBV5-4,ASSLTQIYGYT
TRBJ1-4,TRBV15,ATSRSKPQGGENRVF
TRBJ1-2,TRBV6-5,AISESGTAYGYT
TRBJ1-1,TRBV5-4,ASSLRTGPDGAF
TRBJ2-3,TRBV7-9,ASRLLLAGIPDTQY
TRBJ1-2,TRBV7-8,ASSSNSSFYGYT
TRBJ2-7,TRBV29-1,SVKKSRDRRHEQY
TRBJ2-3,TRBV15,ATSRRLAGAPDTQY
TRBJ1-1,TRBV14,ASSPLEGLGAF
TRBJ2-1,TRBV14,ASRGAGEFNEQF
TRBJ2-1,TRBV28,ASSFPGQTISTYNEQF
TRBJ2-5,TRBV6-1,ASSEEGGVVLQETQY